This T cell receptor beta chain was identified in a study of human T cells and chemical hapten exposure. Study results and limitations: After DPC sensitization, TCRs above 1 in 1000 frequency showed no change.

J gave up 2 bases and V 1 base, and 9 bases lay outside the gene matches. Per germline, CDR1 DFQATT and CDR2 SNEGSKA (reference sequence). The CDR3 sequence is 16 residues long. The time point: patch test 1, 2 weeks after DPC sensitization. Treatment: therapeutic diphenylcyclopropenone sensitization with weekly scalp DPC. At every patch-test visit, blood was drawn before the patch test was applied. Unfractionated whole blood served as the source for total RNA extraction. TCRdb re-derived calls from the RACE reads in MiXCR, one entry per CDR3 protein. This sample has some 190,000 distinct CDR3 sequences, with 20% to 25% found just once. Regarding this clonotype: Its antigen remains unidentified.

This specimen was whole blood, taken in connection with sensitization to the hapten diphenylcyclopropenone (DPC). The J gene is TRBJ2-5, the V gene TRBV20-1; 8 bases agree with TRBD2. The TCR originated in a woman in her fifties or sixties with alopecia areata. Some clones in this sample may be carry-over from other donors' samples. CDR3 residues: CSARVTLAGTQETQYF. The CDR3 DNA follows: TGCAGTGCTAGAGTAACTCTAGCGGGTACTCAAGAGACCCAGTACTTC.